This T cell receptor (beta chain) came from a study of blood T cells in healthy people across ages. Germline assignment: CDR1 KGHSH and CDR2 LQKENI. The CDR3 is made up of 15 amino acids. V was pared by 4 bases and J by 1 base, with 13 bases between. Whole-study results and caveats: Diversity of TCR beta correlated strongly with naive T cell percentage.

Details on this clonotype: The antigen remains unidentified.

Ranging in age from roughly 6 to 90, the donors were healthy Caucasian individuals from Russia. No fewer than 7 million PBMCs went into each sample. Sample-barcoded 5' priming and a J-beta primer mix drove a second PCR of about 6 to 11 cycles. A template-switch adaptor containing 12 random nucleotides labeled each cDNA molecule. A single record per CDR3 protein comes from TCRdb applying MiXCR to the 5' RACE reads. The table includes hundreds of thousands of distinct CDR3 sequences, around 36% detected once. Specimen: blood. The genes are TRBV18 and TRBJ1-1; D might be TRBD1 (6 bases). The sequence was collected from a young man in good health. The CDR3 protein is CASSRETGQNTEAFF. As DNA, the CDR3 is TGTGCCAGCTCACGAGAGACAGGTCAGAACACTGAAGCTTTCTTT.